This TCR beta chain was obtained from a study of blood T cell repertoires in COVID-19. For the study at large: Samples taken during acute and convalescent COVID-19 were collected in the United States, Italy and Spain. T cells, B-cell-depleted T cells, or PBMCs supplied cDNA or gDNA.

The Seattle patients joined while their infection was active and were tracked longitudinally afterward. Per the original data handling: Amplification with reference gene primers provided the estimates of nucleated cell counts. Some clones are missing from TCRdb's copy, which holds only in-frame ones; the method was immunoSEQ multiplex PCR. V, J and clone size derive from that table, while D and trimming were established from the DNA sequence. The table records roughly 380,000 clones, about 89% of them present only once. The CDR3 loop spans 18 amino acids. Trimming took 0 bases from V and 4 from J, leaving 19 bases between them. Germline-derived CDR1 and CDR2 are LGHNA and YSLEER.

Source material: peripheral blood. The clonotype originates from a woman aged 40 to 50 with COVID-19, enrolled during active disease. The chain joins TRBV4-3 to TRBJ2-4, with TRBD2 as a possible D gene (5 bases). CDR3 DNA: TGCGCCAGCAGCCAAGATGGGAGCGGCGGAGTAAGAAAAAACATTCAGTACTTC. Translated: CASSQDGSGGVRKNIQYF.